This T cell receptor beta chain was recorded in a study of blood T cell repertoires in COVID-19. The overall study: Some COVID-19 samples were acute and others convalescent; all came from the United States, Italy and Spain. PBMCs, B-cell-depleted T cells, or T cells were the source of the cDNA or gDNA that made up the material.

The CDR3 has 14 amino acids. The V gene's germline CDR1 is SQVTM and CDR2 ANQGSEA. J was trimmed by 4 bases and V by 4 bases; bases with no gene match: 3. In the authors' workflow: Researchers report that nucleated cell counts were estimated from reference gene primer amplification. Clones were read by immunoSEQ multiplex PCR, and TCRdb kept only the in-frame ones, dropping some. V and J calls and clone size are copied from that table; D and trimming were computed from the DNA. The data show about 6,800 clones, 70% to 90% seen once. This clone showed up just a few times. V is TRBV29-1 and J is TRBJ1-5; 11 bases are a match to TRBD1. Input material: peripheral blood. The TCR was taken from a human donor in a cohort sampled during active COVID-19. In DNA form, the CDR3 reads TGCAGCGTTGGGACAGGGGGCCCTAATCAGCCCCAGCATTTT. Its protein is CSVGTGGPNQPQHF.